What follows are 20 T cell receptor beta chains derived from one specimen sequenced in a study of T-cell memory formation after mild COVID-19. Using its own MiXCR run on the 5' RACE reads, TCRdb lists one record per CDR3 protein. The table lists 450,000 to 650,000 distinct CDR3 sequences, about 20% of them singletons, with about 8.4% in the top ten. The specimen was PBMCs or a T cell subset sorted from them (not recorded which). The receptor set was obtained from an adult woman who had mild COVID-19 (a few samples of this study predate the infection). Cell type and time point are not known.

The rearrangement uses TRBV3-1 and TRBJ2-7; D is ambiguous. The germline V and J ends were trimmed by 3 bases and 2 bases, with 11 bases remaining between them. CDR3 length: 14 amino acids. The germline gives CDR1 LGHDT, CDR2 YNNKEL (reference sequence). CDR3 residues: CASSQGIAPYEQYF. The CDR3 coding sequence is TGTGCCAGCAGCCAGGGGATTGCCCCCTACGAGCAGTACTTC.

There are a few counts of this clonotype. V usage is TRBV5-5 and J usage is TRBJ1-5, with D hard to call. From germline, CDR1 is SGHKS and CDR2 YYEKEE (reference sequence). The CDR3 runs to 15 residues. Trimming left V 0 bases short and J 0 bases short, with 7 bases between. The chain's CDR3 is CASSLAPDSNQPQHF. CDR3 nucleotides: TGTGCCAGCAGCTTGGCACCCGATAGCAATCAGCCCCAGCATTTT.

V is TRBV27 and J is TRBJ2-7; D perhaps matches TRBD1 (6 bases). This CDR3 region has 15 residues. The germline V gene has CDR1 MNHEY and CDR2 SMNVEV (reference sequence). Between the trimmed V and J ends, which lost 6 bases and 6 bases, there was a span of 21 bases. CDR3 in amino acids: CASSRIGTRRGEQYF. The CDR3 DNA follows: TGTGCCAGCAGCCGAATCGGGACGCGCAGGGGCGAGCAGTACTTC.

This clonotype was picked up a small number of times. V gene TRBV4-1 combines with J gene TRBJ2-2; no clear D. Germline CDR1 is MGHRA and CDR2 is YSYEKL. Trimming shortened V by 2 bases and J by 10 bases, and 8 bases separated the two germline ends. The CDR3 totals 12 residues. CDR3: CASSQIPPELFF. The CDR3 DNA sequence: TGCGCCAGCAGCCAAATACCCCCGGAGCTGTTTTTT.

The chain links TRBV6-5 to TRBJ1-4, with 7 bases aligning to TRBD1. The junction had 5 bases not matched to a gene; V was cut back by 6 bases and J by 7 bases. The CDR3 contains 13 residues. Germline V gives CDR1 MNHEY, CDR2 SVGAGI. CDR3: CASRRTGSEKLFF. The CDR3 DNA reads TGTGCCAGCAGAAGGACAGGCAGTGAAAAACTGTTTTTT.

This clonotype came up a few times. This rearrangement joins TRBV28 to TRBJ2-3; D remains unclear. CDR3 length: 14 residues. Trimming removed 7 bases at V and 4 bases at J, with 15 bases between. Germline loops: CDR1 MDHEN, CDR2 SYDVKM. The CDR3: CASTKATTADTQYF. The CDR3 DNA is TGTGCCAGCACCAAGGCGACCACAGCAGATACGCAGTATTTT.

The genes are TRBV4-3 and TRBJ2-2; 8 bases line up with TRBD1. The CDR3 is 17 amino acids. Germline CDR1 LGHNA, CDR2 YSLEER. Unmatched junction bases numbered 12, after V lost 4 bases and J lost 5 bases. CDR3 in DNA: TGCGCCAGCAGCCTTCTCCGGCAGGGGGCGCGAACCGGGGAGCTGTTTTTT. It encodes CASSLLRQGARTGELFF.

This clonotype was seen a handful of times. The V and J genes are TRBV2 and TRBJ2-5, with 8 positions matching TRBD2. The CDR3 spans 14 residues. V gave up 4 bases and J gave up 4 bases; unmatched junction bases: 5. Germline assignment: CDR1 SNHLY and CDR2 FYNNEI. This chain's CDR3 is CASSAGRGGETQYF. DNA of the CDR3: TGTGCCAGCAGTGCCGGGAGGGGTGGAGAGACCCAGTACTTC.

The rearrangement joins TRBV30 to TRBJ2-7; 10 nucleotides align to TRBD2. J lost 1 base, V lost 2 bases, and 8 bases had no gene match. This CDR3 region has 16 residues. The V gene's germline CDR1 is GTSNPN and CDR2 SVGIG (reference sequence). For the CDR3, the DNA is TGTGCCTGGAGTTCTAGCGGGAGTTTAAGGTCCTACGAGCAGTACTTC. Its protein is CAWSSSGSLRSYEQYF.

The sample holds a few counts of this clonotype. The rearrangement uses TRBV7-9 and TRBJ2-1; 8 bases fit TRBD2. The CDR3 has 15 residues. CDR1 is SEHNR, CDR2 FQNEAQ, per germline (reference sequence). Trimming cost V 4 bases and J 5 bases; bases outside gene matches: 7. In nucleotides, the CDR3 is TGTGCCAGCAGCTGGGGACTAGTTCCCGACAATGAGCAGTTCTTC. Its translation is CASSWGLVPDNEQFF.

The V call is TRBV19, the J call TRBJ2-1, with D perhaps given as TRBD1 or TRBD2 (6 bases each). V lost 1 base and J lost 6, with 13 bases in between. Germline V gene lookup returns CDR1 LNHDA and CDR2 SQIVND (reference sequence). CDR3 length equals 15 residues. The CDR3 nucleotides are TGTGCCAGTAGTATAGGATCGGGGGCGGTCAATGAGCAGTTCTTC. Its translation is CASSIGSGAVNEQFF.

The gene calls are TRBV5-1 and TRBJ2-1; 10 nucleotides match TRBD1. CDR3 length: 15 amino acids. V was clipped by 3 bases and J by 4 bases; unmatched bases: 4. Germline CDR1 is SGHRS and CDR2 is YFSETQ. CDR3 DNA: TGCGCCAGCAGCTCGCCGGGACAGGGGTACAATGAGCAGTTCTTC. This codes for CASSSPGQGYNEQFF.

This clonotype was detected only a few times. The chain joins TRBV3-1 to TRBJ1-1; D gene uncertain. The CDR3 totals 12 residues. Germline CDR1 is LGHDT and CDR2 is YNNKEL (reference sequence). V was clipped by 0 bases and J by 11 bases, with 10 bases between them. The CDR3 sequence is CASSQETGPAFF. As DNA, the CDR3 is TGTGCCAGCAGCCAAGAGACCGGGCCCGCTTTCTTT. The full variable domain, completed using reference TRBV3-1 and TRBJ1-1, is DTAVSQTPKYLVTQMGNDKSIKCEQNLGHDTMYWYKQDSKKFLKIMFSYNNKELIINETVPNRFSPKSPDKAHLNLHINSLELGDSAVYFCASSQETGPAFFGQGTRLTVV.

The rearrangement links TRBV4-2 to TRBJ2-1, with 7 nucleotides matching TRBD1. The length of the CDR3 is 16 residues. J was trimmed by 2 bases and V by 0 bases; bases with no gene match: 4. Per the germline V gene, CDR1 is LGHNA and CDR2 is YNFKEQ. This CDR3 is CASSQDQGQTYNEQFF. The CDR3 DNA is TGTGCCAGCAGCCAAGATCAGGGACAGACCTACAATGAGCAGTTCTTC.

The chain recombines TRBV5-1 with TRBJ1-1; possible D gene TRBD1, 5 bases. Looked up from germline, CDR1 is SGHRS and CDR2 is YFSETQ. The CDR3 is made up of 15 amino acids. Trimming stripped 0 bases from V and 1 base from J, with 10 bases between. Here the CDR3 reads CASSLGGTGNTEAFF. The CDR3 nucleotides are TGCGCCAGCAGCTTGGGTGGGACGGGGAACACTGAAGCTTTCTTT. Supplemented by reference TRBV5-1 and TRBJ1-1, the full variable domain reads KAGVTQTPRYLIKTRGQQVTLSCSPISGHRSVSWYQQTPGQGLQFLFEYFSETQRNKGNFPGRFSGRQFSNSRSEMNVSTLELGDSALYLCASSLGGTGNTEAFFGQGTRLTVV.

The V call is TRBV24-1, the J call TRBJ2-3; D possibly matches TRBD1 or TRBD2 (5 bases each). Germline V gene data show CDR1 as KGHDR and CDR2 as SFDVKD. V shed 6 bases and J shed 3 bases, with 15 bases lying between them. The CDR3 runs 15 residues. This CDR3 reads CATSLSAGRTDTQYF. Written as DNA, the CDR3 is TGTGCCACCAGTCTTTCGGCAGGGAGAACAGATACGCAGTATTTT.

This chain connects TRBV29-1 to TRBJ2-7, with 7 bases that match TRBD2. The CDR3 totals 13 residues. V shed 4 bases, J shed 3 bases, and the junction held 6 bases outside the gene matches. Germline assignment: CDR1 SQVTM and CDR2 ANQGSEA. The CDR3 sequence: CSVGREPFYEQYF. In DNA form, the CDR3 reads TGCAGCGTTGGGCGGGAGCCCTTCTACGAGCAGTACTTC.

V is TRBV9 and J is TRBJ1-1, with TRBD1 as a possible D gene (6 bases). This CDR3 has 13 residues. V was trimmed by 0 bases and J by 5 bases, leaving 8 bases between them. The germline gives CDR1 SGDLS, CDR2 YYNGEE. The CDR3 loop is CASSVGDKTEAFF. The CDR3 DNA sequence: TGTGCCAGCAGCGTAGGGGACAAGACTGAAGCTTTCTTT.

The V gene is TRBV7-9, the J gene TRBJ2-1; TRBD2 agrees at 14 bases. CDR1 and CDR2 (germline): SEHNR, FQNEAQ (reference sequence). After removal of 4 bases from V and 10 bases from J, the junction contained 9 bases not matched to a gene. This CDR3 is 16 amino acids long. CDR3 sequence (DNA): TGTGCCAGCAGCTCGGGGACTAGCGGGAGTTCTTGGGAGCAGTTCTTC. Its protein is CASSSGTSGSSWEQFF.

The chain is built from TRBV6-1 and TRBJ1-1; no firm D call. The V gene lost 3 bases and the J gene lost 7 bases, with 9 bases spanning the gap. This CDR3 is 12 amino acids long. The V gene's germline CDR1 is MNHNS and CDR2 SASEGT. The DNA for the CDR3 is TGTGCCAGCAGTGAGTCCCCATATGAAGCTTTCTTT. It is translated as CASSESPYEAFF.